The clone carrying this TCR beta chain occurred a few times. For the second PCR, which ran for roughly 6 to 12 cycles, a sample-barcoded 5' primer and a J-beta primer mix were used. TCRdb processed the 5' RACE reads anew with MiXCR; each CDR3 protein has one entry. Here the sample spans roughly 410,000 distinct CDR3 sequences, roughly half being singletons. The data derive from a study of blood T cells in healthy people across ages. There are 15 residues in the CDR3. From germline, CDR1 is SGHTA and CDR2 FQGNSA. The V gene lost 1 base and the J gene lost 1 base, with 11 bases spanning the gap. The chain carries TRBV7-2 and TRBJ2-7; D possibly corresponds to TRBD2 (5 bases). The source of this sequence is a man in his 60s in good health. Sequencing was performed on blood. CDR3 amino acids: CASSLGRARSYEQYF. The CDR3 nucleotides read TGTGCCAGCAGCTTAGGGCGGGCCAGGTCCTACGAGCAGTACTTC.